These 5 T cell receptor beta chains were all obtained from the same sample, sequenced in a study of PD-1 blockade in classical Hodgkin lymphoma. Measured with immunoSEQ multiplex PCR; TCRdb has only the in-frame clones, and not every one. The table lists 8,000 to 10,000 clones, around 79% of them singletons. Time point reported: cycle 4 day 1 (C4D1), after more than five weeks of nivolumab. Autologous stem cell transplantation was followed by relapse in every patient, and brentuximab vedotin exposure varied. Magnetic negative selection purified CD4+ T cells from thawed PBMCs. The material was CD4+ T cells from blood, obtained before the fourth cycle of nivolumab. All receptors come from a human donor with classical Hodgkin lymphoma.

V and J are TRBV7-8 and TRBJ2-3; a weak D match, TRBD2 (6 bases). The CDR3 has 15 residues. V was cut by 1 base and J by 2 bases, with 10 bases left in between. The germline gives CDR1 SGHVS, CDR2 FQNEAQ. CDR3 residues: CASSLDLGLTDTQYF. In nucleotides, the CDR3 is TGTGCCAGCAGCTTAGATCTGGGACTCACAGATACGCAGTATTTT.

The V and J genes are TRBV29-1 and TRBJ2-5; the D gene is possibly TRBD1 (6 bases). V was shortened by 4 bases and J by 5 bases, with 23 bases between the two germline ends. Per germline, CDR1 SQVTM and CDR2 ANQGSEA. There are 16 residues in the CDR3. For the CDR3, the DNA is TGCAGCGTTGTCCCCCAGAGGCCGTTTAGGGGGGAGACCCAGTACTTC. Its translation: CSVVPQRPFRGETQYF.

The chain uses TRBV6-6 and TRBJ2-5, with D possibly being TRBD2 (5 bases). Trimming removed 8 bases at V and 5 bases at J, with 15 bases between. CDR3 length equals 13 residues. Germline CDR1 reads MNHNY; CDR2 reads SVGAGI (reference sequence). The CDR3 reads CASLSRRQETQYF. Here the CDR3 DNA reads TGTGCCAGCCTAAGCAGGAGGCAGGAGACCCAGTACTTC.

This clone counts as medium-sized (0.01 to 0.1%). The V and J genes are TRBV2 and TRBJ1-5; D ambiguous. The length of the CDR3 is 14 residues. Germline values: CDR1 SNHLY, CDR2 FYNNEI. Trimming pared 7 bases from V and 6 bases from J, leaving 16 bases between. CDR3 amino acids: CASTPGEGGQPQHF. The CDR3, as DNA: TGTGCCAGCACCCCGGGAGAGGGCGGTCAGCCCCAGCATTTT.

The V call is TRBV19, the J call TRBJ2-1; possibly TRBD1 for D (6 bases). V dropped 6 bases and J dropped 6 bases, with 12 bases sitting between them. The CDR3 is 13 amino acids. Germline CDR1 LNHDA, CDR2 SQIVND (reference sequence). CDR3 residues: CASSQGNRNEQFF. In DNA, the CDR3 is TGTGCCAGTAGCCAGGGGAATCGCAATGAGCAGTTCTTC.